These 20 T cell receptor beta chains originate from one sample sequenced in a study of PD-L1 blockade in urothelial cancer. Described time point: peripheral blood 6 weeks after treatment start. Libraries were prepared by immunoSEQ multiplex PCR; TCRdb keeps only in-frame clonotypes and omits some of them. The profile covers some 110,000 clones, with roughly 90% appearing a single time and approximately 3.8% taken by the ten largest. Material: PBMCs, obtained around atezolizumab (anti-PD-L1) treatment. The receptor source for this set is a man in his sixties with urothelial cancer.

The V gene is TRBV18, the J gene TRBJ1-6; the D gene is possibly TRBD1 (5 bases). CDR3 length equals 12 residues. The V and J ends lost 3 bases and 16 bases respectively, with 13 bases between them. Germline V gives CDR1 KGHSH, CDR2 LQKENI. The CDR3, as DNA: TGTGCCAGCTCACCCCAGGGTCCCGGGCTCCACTTT. It codes for CASSPQGPGLHF.

This chain connects TRBV5-1 to TRBJ1-2; weak D call: TRBD1 (6 bases). Germline V gene lookup returns CDR1 SGHRS and CDR2 YFSETQ. Trimming took off 4 bases at V and 9 bases at J, with 19 bases between the two ends. The CDR3 is made up of 14 amino acids. Written as DNA, the CDR3 is TGCGCCAGCAGCCTGGTAGCAGGGGAAGGGAGCTACACCTTC. Amino acids: CASSLVAGEGSYTF.

The J gene is TRBJ2-1, the V gene TRBV14; no definite D call. This CDR3 has 16 amino acids. Germline CDR1 SGHDN, CDR2 FVKESK. V shed 6 bases and J shed 0 bases, with 15 bases lying between them. The CDR3 DNA reads TGTGCCAGCAGTCACCGAAGGAGTACCTCCTACAATGAGCAGTTCTTC. Translation: CASSHRRSTSYNEQFF.

The chain combines TRBV10-3 with TRBJ2-1; 8 nucleotides line up with TRBD2. Trimming removed 6 bases from V and 10 bases from J; junction bases left unmatched: 5. The V gene's germline CDR1 is ENHRY and CDR2 SYGVKD. This CDR3 has 12 amino acids. CDR3 amino acids: CAIRDAGGEQFF. The DNA of the CDR3 is TGTGCCATCAGAGACGCGGGAGGCGAGCAGTTCTTC.

This chain joins TRBV25-1 and TRBJ2-5; 10 bases are shared with TRBD1. The CDR3 consists of 15 residues. Unmatched junction bases numbered 9, after V lost 6 bases and J lost 5 bases. Germline V gene lookup returns CDR1 MGHDK and CDR2 SYGVNS. The CDR3 DNA follows: TGTGCCAGCAGCCAGACAGGGGGCGGCGGGGAGACCCAGTACTTC. Translation gives CASSQTGGGGETQYF.

This clone has only one observation. V gene TRBV19 combines with J gene TRBJ1-5; weak D call: TRBD1 (6 bases). Germline CDR1 LNHDA, CDR2 SQIVND (reference sequence). The CDR3 has 16 residues. V was pared by 0 bases and J by 1 base, with 10 bases between. CDR3 loop: CASSIETGKSNQPQHF. The DNA of the CDR3 is TGTGCCAGTAGTATAGAGACAGGCAAGAGCAATCAGCCCCAGCATTTT.

The chain uses TRBV2 and TRBJ2-2; tentative D call: TRBD1 (5 bases). The CDR3 length is 16 residues. From germline, CDR1 is SNHLY and CDR2 FYNNEI. Trimming left V 4 bases short and J 1 base short, with 13 bases between. The CDR3 region is CASSADTNLNTGELFF. In nucleotides, the CDR3 is TGTGCCAGCAGTGCGGACACAAACCTGAACACCGGGGAGCTGTTTTTT.

This clone has only one observation. This rearrangement joins TRBV27 to TRBJ1-5; D gene uncertain. The germline gives CDR1 MNHEY, CDR2 SMNVEV (reference sequence). This CDR3 is 16 amino acids long. The V end was cut by 6 bases, the J end by 0 bases, with 15 bases between. DNA of the CDR3: TGTGCCAGCAGCCTGCGGCGCGGACTTAGCAATCAGCCCCAGCATTTT. It codes for CASSLRRGLSNQPQHF.

CDR3 sequence (DNA): TGTGCCAGCAGTTGGGCAGGGCAGGGTGGCTACACCTTC. This translates into CASSWAGQGGYTF. V gene TRBV6-1 combines with J gene TRBJ1-2; D is possibly TRBD1 (5 bases). The CDR3 sequence is 13 residues long. With 5 bases removed from V and 7 bases from J, the gap between germline ends came to 14 bases. The germline CDR1 and CDR2 sequences are MNHNS and SASEGT.

CDR3 nucleotides: TGCGCCAGCACCCCGGGGGTCTCGCTCTATGGCTACACCTTC. Its protein product is CASTPGVSLYGYTF. This sequence joins TRBV5-1 and TRBJ1-2; a weak D match, TRBD1 (5 bases). V gave up 6 bases and J gave up 4 bases, with 16 bases separating them. Germline values: CDR1 SGHRS, CDR2 YFSETQ. The CDR3 contains 14 residues.

CDR3 bases: TGTGCCAGCAGCCGTGGGCGGGCCGGGGTCCTTCAGTACTTC. It encodes CASSRGRAGVLQYF. V and J are TRBV6-5 and TRBJ2-4; D might be TRBD2 (5 bases). The germline V gene has CDR1 MNHEY and CDR2 SVGAGI. The CDR3 is 14 residues long. With 6 bases removed from V and 11 bases from J, the gap between germline ends came to 20 bases.

The rearrangement joins TRBV28 to TRBJ2-7; D perhaps matches TRBD1 (5 bases). The germline gives CDR1 MDHEN, CDR2 SYDVKM. The CDR3 runs to 15 residues. With 6 bases removed from V and 4 bases from J, the gap between germline ends came to 19 bases. The CDR3 sequence: CASRSSRVGLYEQYF. CDR3 DNA sequence: TGTGCCAGCAGGTCGTCCAGGGTCGGGTTATACGAGCAGTACTTC.

The rearrangement joins TRBV6-1 to TRBJ1-1, with D tentatively TRBD1 (6 bases). The CDR3 is 13 residues long. V lost 6 bases and J lost 1, with 9 bases in between. Germline V gene lookup returns CDR1 MNHNS and CDR2 SASEGT. As DNA, the CDR3 is TGTGCCAGCAGCTGGACAGAGAACACTGAAGCTTTCTTT. This encodes CASSWTENTEAFF.

The genes are TRBV25-1 and TRBJ1-1, with 12 bases that match TRBD1. CDR3 length: 16 amino acids. The V gene's germline CDR1 is MGHDK and CDR2 SYGVNS. V lost 3 bases and J lost 4; bases outside the gene matches: 6. CDR3 coding DNA: TGTGCCAGCAGTGAGGTGGGACAGGGGGCCGGCACTGAAGCTTTCTTT. Protein: CASSEVGQGAGTEAFF.

The chain employs TRBV7-2 and TRBJ2-1; 7 positions match TRBD2. The CDR3 is 16 residues long. Trimming took 1 base from V and 8 from J; bases not matched to a gene: 11. Germline values: CDR1 SGHTA, CDR2 FQGNSA. The DNA of the CDR3 is TGTGCCAGCAGCTTAGGACTAGCATGGTCTGGGTATGAGCAGTTCTTC. Translated, it gives CASSLGLAWSGYEQFF.

The chain joins TRBV9 to TRBJ2-1, with a weak D call TRBD2 (6 bases). The CDR3 has 16 amino acids. The V and J ends lost 2 bases and 9 bases respectively, with 21 bases between them. Looked up from germline, CDR1 is SGDLS and CDR2 is YYNGEE. DNA for the CDR3: TGTGCCAGCAGCGTGAGCCGGGACTTCCCGGCGCGTGAGCAGTTCTTC. This gives the protein CASSVSRDFPAREQFF.

The CDR3, as DNA: TGTGCCAGCAGCTTGCGGACAGGGGGGGAAGAGACCCAGTACTTC. Amino acids: CASSLRTGGEETQYF. The rearrangement joins TRBV5-4 to TRBJ2-5, with TRBD1 identical over 10 bases. The CDR3 loop spans 15 amino acids. Trimming at V came to 1 base and at J to 3 bases, leaving 3 bases not matched to a gene. Germline lookup yields CDR1 SGHNT and CDR2 YYREEE (reference sequence).

This chain joins TRBV29-1 and TRBJ2-6; tentative D call: TRBD2 (5 bases). The CDR3 totals 14 residues. CDR1 and CDR2 (germline): SQVTM, ANQGSEA. With 5 bases removed from V and 0 bases from J, the gap between germline ends came to 8 bases. Written as DNA, the CDR3 is TGCAGCGTTAGCGGAAGCTCTGGGGCCAACGTCCTGACTTTC. It specifies CSVSGSSGANVLTF.

This chain connects TRBV18 to TRBJ1-5; TRBD1 aligns across 7 bases. Germline V CDR1 and CDR2: KGHSH, LQKENI. The CDR3 extends over 15 amino acids. J gave up 6 bases and V 3 bases, and 8 bases lay outside the gene matches. CDR3: CASSPLNRGGQPQHF. The CDR3 DNA reads TGTGCCAGCTCACCTCTTAACAGGGGTGGTCAGCCCCAGCATTTT. Using reference TRBV18 and TRBJ1-5 for the parts outside the CDR3, the full variable domain is NAGVMQNPRHLVRRRGQEARLRCSPMKGHSHVYWYRQLPEEGLKFMVYLQKENIIDESGMPKERFSAEFPKEGPSILRIQQVVRGDSAAYFCASSPLNRGGQPQHFGDGTRLSIL.

This chain joins TRBV29-1 and TRBJ2-5; D is ambiguous. Germline values: CDR1 SQVTM, CDR2 ANQGSEA. This CDR3 contains 14 residues. V lost 5 bases to trimming and J lost 2 bases, with 15 bases between them. The CDR3 spells CSVSSPVLQETQYF. The CDR3 DNA sequence: TGCAGCGTTTCCTCGCCCGTTCTACAAGAGACCCAGTACTTC.